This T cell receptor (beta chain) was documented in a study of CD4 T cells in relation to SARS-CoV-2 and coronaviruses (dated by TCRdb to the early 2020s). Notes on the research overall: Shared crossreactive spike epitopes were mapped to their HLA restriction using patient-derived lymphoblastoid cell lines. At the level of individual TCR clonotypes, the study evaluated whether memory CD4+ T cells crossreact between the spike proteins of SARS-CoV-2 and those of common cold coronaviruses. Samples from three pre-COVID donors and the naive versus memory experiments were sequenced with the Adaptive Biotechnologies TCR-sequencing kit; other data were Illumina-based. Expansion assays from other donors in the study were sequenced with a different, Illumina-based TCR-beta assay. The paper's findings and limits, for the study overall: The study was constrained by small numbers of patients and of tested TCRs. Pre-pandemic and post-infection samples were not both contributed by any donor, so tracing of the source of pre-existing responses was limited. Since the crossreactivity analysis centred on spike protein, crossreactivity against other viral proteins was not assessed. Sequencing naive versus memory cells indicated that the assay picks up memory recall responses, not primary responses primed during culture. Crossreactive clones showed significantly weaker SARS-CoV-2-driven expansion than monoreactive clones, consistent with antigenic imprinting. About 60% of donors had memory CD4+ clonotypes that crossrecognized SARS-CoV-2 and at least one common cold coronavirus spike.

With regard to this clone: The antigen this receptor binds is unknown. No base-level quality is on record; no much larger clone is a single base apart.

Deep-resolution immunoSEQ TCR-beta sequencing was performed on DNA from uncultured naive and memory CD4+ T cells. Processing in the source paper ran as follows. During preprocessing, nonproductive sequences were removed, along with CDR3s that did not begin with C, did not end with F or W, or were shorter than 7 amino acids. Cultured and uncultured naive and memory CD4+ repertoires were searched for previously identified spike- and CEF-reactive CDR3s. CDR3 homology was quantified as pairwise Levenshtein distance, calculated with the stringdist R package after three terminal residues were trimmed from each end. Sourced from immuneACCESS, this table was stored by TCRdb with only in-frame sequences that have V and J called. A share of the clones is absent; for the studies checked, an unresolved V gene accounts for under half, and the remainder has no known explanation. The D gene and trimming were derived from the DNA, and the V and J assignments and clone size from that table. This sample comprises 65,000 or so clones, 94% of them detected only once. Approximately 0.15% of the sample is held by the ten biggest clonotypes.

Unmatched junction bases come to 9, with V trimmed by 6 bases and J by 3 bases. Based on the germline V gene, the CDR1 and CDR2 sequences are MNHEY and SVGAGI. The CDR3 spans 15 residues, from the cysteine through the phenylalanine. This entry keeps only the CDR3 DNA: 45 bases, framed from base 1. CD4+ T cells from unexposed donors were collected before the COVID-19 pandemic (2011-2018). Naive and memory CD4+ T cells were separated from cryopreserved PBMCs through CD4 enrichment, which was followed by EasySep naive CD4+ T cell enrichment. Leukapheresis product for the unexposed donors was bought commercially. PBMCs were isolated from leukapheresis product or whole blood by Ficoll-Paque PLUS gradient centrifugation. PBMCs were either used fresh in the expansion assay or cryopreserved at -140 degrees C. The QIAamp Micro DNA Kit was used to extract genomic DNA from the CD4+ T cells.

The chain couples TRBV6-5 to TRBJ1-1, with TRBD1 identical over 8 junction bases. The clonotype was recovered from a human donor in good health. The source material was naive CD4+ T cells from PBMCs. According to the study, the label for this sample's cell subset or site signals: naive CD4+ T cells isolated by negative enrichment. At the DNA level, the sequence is TGTGCCAGCAGAAACGACAGGGGACTGCACACTGAAGCTTTCTTT. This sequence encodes CASRNDRGLHTEAFF.